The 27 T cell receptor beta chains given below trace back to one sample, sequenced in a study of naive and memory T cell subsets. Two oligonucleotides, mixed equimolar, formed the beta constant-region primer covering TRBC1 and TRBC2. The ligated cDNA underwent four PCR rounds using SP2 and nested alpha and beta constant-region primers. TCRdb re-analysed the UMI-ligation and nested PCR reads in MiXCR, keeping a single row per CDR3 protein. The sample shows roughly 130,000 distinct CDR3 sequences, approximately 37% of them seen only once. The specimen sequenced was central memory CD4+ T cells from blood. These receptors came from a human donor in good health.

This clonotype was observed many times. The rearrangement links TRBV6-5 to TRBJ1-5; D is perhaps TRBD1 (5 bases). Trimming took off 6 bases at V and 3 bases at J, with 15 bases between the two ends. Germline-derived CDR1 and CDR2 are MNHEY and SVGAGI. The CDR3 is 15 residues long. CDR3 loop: CASRLGRRDNQPQHF. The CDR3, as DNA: TGTGCCAGCAGATTAGGACGCAGGGACAATCAGCCCCAGCATTTT.

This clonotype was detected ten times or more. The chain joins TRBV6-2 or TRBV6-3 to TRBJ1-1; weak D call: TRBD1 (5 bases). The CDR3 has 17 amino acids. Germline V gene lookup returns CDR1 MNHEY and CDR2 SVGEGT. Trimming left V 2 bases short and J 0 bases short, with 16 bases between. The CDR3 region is CASSYPSGGGMNTEAFF. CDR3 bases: TGTGCCAGCAGTTACCCGTCAGGTGGGGGGATGAACACTGAAGCTTTCTTT.

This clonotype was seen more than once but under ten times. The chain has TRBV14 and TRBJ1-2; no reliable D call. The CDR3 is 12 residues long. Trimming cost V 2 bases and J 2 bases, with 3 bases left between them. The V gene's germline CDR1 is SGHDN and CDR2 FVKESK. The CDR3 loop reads CASSQRNYGYTF. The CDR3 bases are TGTGCCAGCAGCCAACGGAACTATGGCTACACCTTC.

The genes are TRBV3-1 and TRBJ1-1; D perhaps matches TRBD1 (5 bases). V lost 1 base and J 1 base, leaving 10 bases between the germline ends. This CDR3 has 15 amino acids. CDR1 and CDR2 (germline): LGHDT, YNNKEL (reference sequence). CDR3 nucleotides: TGTGCCAGCAGCCAAGGGGGGAGGTCGAACACTGAAGCTTTCTTT. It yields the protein CASSQGGRSNTEAFF.

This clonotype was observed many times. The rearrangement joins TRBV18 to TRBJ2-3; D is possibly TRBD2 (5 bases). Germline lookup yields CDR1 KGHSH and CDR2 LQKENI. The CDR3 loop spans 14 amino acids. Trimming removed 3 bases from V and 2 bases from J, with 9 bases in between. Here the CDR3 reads CASSPLRDTDTQYF. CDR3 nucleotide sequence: TGTGCCAGCTCACCCCTCCGGGACACAGATACGCAGTATTTT.

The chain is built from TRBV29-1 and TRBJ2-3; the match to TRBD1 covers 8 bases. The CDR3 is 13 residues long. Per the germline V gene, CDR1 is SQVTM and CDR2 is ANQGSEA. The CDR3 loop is CAGTGQVSDTQYF. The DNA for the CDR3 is TGCGCCGGGACAGGTCAGGTTTCAGATACGCAGTATTTT.

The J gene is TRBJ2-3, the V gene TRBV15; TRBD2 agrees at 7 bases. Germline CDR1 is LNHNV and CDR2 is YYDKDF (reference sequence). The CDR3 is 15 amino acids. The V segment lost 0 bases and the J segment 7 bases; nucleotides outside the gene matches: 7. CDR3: CATSREAGALNTQYF. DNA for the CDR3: TGTGCCACCAGCAGAGAGGCGGGAGCCCTTAATACGCAGTATTTT.

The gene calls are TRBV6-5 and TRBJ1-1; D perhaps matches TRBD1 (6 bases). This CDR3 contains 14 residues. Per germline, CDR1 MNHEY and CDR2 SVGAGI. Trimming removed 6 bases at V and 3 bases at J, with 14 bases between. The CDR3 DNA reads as TGTGCCAGCAGACCCAAAACAGGGTACACTGAAGCTTTCTTT. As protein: CASRPKTGYTEAFF.

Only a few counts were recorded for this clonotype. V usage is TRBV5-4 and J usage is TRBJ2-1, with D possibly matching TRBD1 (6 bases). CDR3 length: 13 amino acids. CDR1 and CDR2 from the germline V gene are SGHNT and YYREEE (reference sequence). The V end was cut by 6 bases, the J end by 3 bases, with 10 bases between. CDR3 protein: CASNRQDYNEQFF. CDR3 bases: TGTGCCAGCAACCGACAGGACTACAATGAGCAGTTCTTC.

The CDR3 loop reads CASSYWGSLPFF. The CDR3 nucleotides are TGTGCCAGCAGTTATTGGGGATCCCTACCCTTCTTC. The chain uses TRBV6-2 or TRBV6-3 and TRBJ2-1; D is ambiguous. Germline-derived CDR1 and CDR2 are MNHEY and SVGEGT. Between the trimmed V and J ends, which lost 3 bases and 16 bases, there was a span of 16 bases. The CDR3 totals 12 residues.

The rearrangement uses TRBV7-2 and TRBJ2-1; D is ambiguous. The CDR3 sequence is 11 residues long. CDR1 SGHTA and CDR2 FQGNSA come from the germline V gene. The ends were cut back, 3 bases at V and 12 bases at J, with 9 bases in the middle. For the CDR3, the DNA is TGTGCCAGCAGCTTTTCCCAGGTGCAGTTCTTC. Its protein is CASSFSQVQFF.

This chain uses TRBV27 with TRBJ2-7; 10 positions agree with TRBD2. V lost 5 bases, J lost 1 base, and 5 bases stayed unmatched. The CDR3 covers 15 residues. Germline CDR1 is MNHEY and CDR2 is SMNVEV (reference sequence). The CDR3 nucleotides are TGTGCCAGCAGTCCCCGGACTAGCGGTTCCTACGAGCAGTACTTC. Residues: CASSPRTSGSYEQYF.

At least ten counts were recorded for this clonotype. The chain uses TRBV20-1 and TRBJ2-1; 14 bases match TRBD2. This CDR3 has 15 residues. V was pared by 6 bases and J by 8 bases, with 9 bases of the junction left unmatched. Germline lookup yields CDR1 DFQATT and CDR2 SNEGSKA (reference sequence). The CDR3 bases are TGCAGTGCAACCGGGACTAGCGGGAGTAGCTATGAGCAGTTCTTC. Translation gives CSATGTSGSSYEQFF.

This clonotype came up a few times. CDR3 amino acids: CSAGGGTSGSPYEQYF. In DNA, the CDR3 is TGCAGTGCTGGGGGGGGGACTAGCGGATCCCCCTACGAGCAGTACTTC. This rearrangement joins TRBV20-1 to TRBJ2-7, with 11 bases aligning to TRBD2. The trim removed 5 bases at V and 2 bases at J, leaving 11 bases unmatched. CDR3 length equals 16 residues. Per germline, CDR1 DFQATT and CDR2 SNEGSKA (reference sequence).

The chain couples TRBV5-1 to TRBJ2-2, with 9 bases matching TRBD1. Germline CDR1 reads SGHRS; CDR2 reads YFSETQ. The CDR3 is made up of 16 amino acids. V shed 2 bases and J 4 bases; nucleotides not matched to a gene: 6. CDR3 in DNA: TGCGCCAGCAGCTTCCTACAGGGGGCAGGCACCGGGGAGCTGTTTTTT. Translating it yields CASSFLQGAGTGELFF.

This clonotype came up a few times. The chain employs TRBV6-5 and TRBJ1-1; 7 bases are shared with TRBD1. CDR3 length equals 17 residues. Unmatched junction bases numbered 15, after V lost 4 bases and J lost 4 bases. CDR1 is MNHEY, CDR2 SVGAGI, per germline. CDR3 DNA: TGTGCCAGCAGTTCCCGACGCACAGGGGAACGATTCACTGAAGCTTTCTTT. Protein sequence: CASSSRRTGERFTEAFF.

The CDR3 spells CASSLWERGQGGEKLFF. The CDR3, as DNA: TGTGCCAGCAGTTTATGGGAAAGGGGACAGGGCGGTGAAAAACTGTTTTTT. V and J are TRBV28 and TRBJ1-4, with 9 bases lining up with TRBD1. Trimming cost V 0 bases and J 7 bases; bases outside gene matches: 9. CDR3 length equals 17 residues. CDR1 MDHEN and CDR2 SYDVKM come from the germline V gene.

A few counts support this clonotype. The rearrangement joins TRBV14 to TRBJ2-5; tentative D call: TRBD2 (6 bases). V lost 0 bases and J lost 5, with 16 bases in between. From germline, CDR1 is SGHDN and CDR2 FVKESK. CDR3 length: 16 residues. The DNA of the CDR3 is TGTGCCAGCAGCCAAGATCTGGGACTCCGTGGGGAGACCCAGTACTTC. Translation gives CASSQDLGLRGETQYF.

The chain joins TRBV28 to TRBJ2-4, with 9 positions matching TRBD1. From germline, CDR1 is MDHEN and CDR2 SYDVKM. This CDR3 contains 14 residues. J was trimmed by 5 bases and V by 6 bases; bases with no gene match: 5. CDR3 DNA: TGTGCCAGCAGGCTGACAGGGGGAGAAAACATTCAGTACTTC. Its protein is CASRLTGGENIQYF.

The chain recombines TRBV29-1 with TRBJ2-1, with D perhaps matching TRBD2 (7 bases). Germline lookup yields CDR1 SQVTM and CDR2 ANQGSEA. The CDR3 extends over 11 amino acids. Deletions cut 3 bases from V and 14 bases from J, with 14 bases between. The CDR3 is CSVEGGREKFF. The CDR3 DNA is TGCAGCGTTGAGGGGGGGCGGGAGAAGTTCTTC.

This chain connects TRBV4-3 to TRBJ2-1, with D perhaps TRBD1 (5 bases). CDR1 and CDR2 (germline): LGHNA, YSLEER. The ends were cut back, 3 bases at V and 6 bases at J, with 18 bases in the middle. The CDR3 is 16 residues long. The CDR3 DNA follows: TGCGCCAGCAGCCAGACAGTCTTAGTACGGTCCAATGAGCAGTTCTTC. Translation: CASSQTVLVRSNEQFF.

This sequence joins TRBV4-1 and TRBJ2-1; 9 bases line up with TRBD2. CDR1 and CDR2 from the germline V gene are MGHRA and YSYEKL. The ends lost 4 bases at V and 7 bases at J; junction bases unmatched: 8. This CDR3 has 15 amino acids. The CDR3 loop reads CASSRIAGVRNEQFF. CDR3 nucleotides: TGCGCCAGCAGCCGGATAGCGGGAGTGAGGAATGAGCAGTTCTTC.

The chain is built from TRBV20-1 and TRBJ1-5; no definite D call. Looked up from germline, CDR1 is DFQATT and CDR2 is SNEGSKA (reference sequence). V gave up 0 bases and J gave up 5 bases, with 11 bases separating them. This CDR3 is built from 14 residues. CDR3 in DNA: TGCAGTGCTAGAGACATCAGAAGAGATCAGCCCCAGCATTTT. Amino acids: CSARDIRRDQPQHF.

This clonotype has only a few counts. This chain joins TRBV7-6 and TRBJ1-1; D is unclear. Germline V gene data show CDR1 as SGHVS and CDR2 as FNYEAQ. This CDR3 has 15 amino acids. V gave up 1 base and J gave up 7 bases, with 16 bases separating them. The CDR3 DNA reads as TGTGCCAGCAGCTTAGGATACGGAGGGCAAGGTGAAGCTTTCTTT. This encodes CASSLGYGGQGEAFF.

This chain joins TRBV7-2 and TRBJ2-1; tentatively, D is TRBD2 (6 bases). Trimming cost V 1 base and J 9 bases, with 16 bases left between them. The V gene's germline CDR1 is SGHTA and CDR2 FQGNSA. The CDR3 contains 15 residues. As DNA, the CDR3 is TGTGCCAGCAGCTTAGATAGCCCCGGGGGTAGTGAGCAGTTCTTC. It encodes CASSLDSPGGSEQFF. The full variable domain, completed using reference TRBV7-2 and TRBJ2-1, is GAGVSQSPSNKVTEKGKDVELRCDPISGHTALYWYRQSLGQGLEFLIYFQGNSAPDKSGLPSDRFSAERTGGSVSTLTIQRTQQEDSAVYLCASSLDSPGGSEQFFGPGTRLTVL.

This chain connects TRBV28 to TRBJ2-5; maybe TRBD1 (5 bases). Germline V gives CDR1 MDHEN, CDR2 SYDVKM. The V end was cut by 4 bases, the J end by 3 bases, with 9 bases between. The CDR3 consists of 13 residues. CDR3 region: CASSSQGKETQYF. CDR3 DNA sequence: TGTGCCAGCAGTTCCCAGGGCAAAGAGACCCAGTACTTC.

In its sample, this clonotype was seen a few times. The CDR3 sequence: CASTVRGQGVYEQYF. CDR3 coding DNA: TGTGCCAGCACCGTCCGGGGACAGGGTGTCTACGAGCAGTACTTC. The chain has TRBV28 and TRBJ2-7; 9 bases map to TRBD1. Trimming cost V 7 bases and J 3 bases; bases outside gene matches: 10. The CDR3 sequence is 15 residues long. CDR1 MDHEN and CDR2 SYDVKM come from the germline V gene.